These 28 T cell receptor beta chains share one sample of origin, sequenced in a study of shared clonotypes between healthy human individuals. TCRdb's copy holds only in-frame clones and misses some; the assay was immunoSEQ multiplex PCR. The sample has 2.3 million or so clones, just over 90% seen once. Specimen: naive CD4+ T cells from PBMCs. Subset meaning: CD45RA+ positively selected. The receptors stem from a young man in good health. Some clones in this sample may be carry-over from other donors' samples.

This rearrangement joins TRBV7-3 to TRBJ2-3; D may be TRBD2 (5 bases). This CDR3 is built from 13 residues. The ends were cut back, 2 bases at V and 4 bases at J, with 7 bases in the middle. From germline, CDR1 is SGHTA and CDR2 FQGTGA. The CDR3 region has the DNA TGTGCCAGCAGCTTAGAGGGCCCAGATACGCAGTATTTT. Translated: CASSLEGPDTQYF.

The chain recombines TRBV2 with TRBJ1-2; the D is unclear. CDR3 length equals 14 residues. V was shortened by 7 bases and J by 4 bases, with 16 bases between the two germline ends. Germline V lookup: CDR1 SNHLY, CDR2 FYNNEI. The CDR3 DNA is TGTGCCAGCACACCCACCACCTCCAGCTATGGCTACACCTTC. This gives the protein CASTPTTSSYGYTF.

The V and J genes are TRBV7-9 and TRBJ1-1; 8 positions match TRBD1. The J segment lost 10 bases and the V segment lost 5 bases, leaving 9 bases of the junction unmatched. The germline CDR1 and CDR2 sequences are SEHNR and FQNEAQ (reference sequence). This CDR3 is 13 amino acids long. The DNA of the CDR3 is TGTGCCAGCAGCCCAGACAGGGGAGGAGTAGCTTTCTTT. Translation: CASSPDRGGVAFF.

The genes are TRBV28 and TRBJ1-2; 8 positions agree with TRBD1. V lost 3 bases to trimming and J lost 11 bases; unmatched junction nucleotides: 5. There are 12 residues in the CDR3. CDR1 and CDR2 (germline): MDHEN, SYDVKM. CDR3 sequence: CASSFQGTGYTF. Here the CDR3 DNA reads TGTGCCAGCAGTTTCCAAGGGACAGGTTACACCTTC.

The rearrangement links TRBV10-3 to TRBJ2-1; perhaps TRBD2 as D (5 bases). From germline, CDR1 is ENHRY and CDR2 SYGVKD. The ends were cut back, 6 bases at V and 7 bases at J, with 13 bases in the middle. The CDR3 spans 13 residues. This CDR3 reads CAIRAPPGNEQFF. The CDR3 nucleotides read TGTGCCATCAGGGCACCGCCGGGGAATGAGCAGTTCTTC.

This chain connects TRBV7-2 to TRBJ1-1; TRBD1 might be the D (5 bases). The CDR3 is made up of 14 amino acids. Germline V gene data show CDR1 as SGHTA and CDR2 as FQGNSA. Trimming removed 5 bases at V and 4 bases at J, with 14 bases between. The CDR3 DNA reads as TGTGCCAGCAGCCCCTCTTGGGGGACCACTGAAGCTTTCTTT. This sequence encodes CASSPSWGTTEAFF.

The CDR3 bases are TGCGCCAGCAGCCAGGGGGCAGGTACGACAGATACGCAGTATTTT. Protein: CASSQGAGTTDTQYF. V gene TRBV5-1 combines with J gene TRBJ2-3; 8 nucleotides align to TRBD1. CDR3 length equals 15 residues. The V segment lost 4 bases and the J segment 3 bases; nucleotides outside the gene matches: 7. Looked up from germline, CDR1 is SGHRS and CDR2 is YFSETQ.

The gene calls are TRBV19 and TRBJ2-3; D is uncertain. There are 12 residues in the CDR3. From germline, CDR1 is LNHDA and CDR2 SQIVND (reference sequence). V was clipped by 6 bases and J by 2 bases, with 6 bases between them. The CDR3, as DNA: TGTGCCAGTAGACAAACCACAGATACGCAGTATTTT. Protein product: CASRQTTDTQYF.

A few counts support this clone. The CDR3 is CASSEAGTGDNEQFF. The CDR3 nucleotides are TGTGCCAGCAGTGAAGCAGGGACAGGGGACAATGAGCAGTTCTTC. This rearrangement joins TRBV2 to TRBJ2-1; 10 bases match TRBD1. Germline loops: CDR1 SNHLY, CDR2 FYNNEI. V was clipped by 0 bases and J by 5 bases; unmatched bases: 1. This CDR3 has 15 residues.

The chain joins TRBV5-1 to TRBJ2-1; TRBD2 matches at 9 bases. CDR3 length: 14 residues. V lost 2 bases to trimming and J lost 8 bases; unmatched junction nucleotides: 5. CDR1 and CDR2 from the germline V gene are SGHRS and YFSETQ. The CDR3 is CASSLTSGRDEQFF. DNA for the CDR3: TGCGCCAGCAGCTTAACTAGCGGGCGGGATGAGCAGTTCTTC.

The chain combines TRBV9 with TRBJ2-3; D is unresolved. With 4 bases removed from V and 4 bases from J, the gap between germline ends came to 13 bases. This CDR3 contains 14 residues. CDR1 is SGDLS and CDR2 is YYNGEE in the germline V gene. In nucleotides, the CDR3 is TGTGCCAGCAGCCAATTCTCGGCGGCAGATACGCAGTATTTT. Its protein is CASSQFSAADTQYF.

The rearrangement uses TRBV13 and TRBJ2-2; D ambiguous. Germline V gene data show CDR1 as PRHDT and CDR2 as FYEKMQ (reference sequence). V shed 3 bases and J shed 7 bases, with 6 bases lying between them. The CDR3 runs to 12 residues. CDR3: CASSLTGGELFF. DNA for the CDR3: TGTGCCAGCAGCTTGACTGGCGGGGAGCTGTTTTTT.

About this clone itself: Other DNA sequences within the sample encode an identical CDR3. The chain has TRBV7-2 and TRBJ1-2; no definite D call. Trimming left V 0 bases short and J 4 bases short, with 0 bases between. The CDR3 is 11 residues long. CDR1 and CDR2 (germline): SGHTA, FQGNSA. In nucleotides, the CDR3 is TGTGCCAGCAGCTTAGCCTATGGCTACACCTTC. Its translation is CASSLAYGYTF.

This clone was detected once. This chain joins TRBV5-1 and TRBJ2-3; 7 nucleotides line up with TRBD1. Germline CDR1 is SGHRS and CDR2 is YFSETQ. V dropped 3 bases and J dropped 0; count of bases not matched to a gene: 4. The CDR3 is 15 residues long. CDR3 protein: CASSSGQLSTDTQYF. CDR3 nucleotides: TGCGCCAGCAGCTCGGGACAGCTTAGCACAGATACGCAGTATTTT.

In its sample, this clone was seen once. This chain's CDR3 is CASSLDGAIYSYEQYF. The CDR3 nucleotides read TGTGCCAGTAGTCTCGACGGGGCTATCTACTCCTACGAGCAGTACTTC. This sequence joins TRBV19 and TRBJ2-7, with D possibly called TRBD1 or TRBD2 (5 bases each). Trimming removed 5 bases from V and 0 bases from J, with 17 bases in between. From germline, CDR1 is LNHDA and CDR2 SQIVND (reference sequence). This CDR3 has 16 residues. Based on the CDR3 plus reference TRBV19 and TRBJ2-7, the full variable domain is DGGITQSPKYLFRKEGQNVTLSCEQNLNHDAMYWYRQDPGQGLRLIYYSQIVNDFQKGDIAEGYSVSREKKESFPLTVTSAQKNPTAFYLCASSLDGAIYSYEQYFGPGTRLTVT.

The rearrangement links TRBV7-9 to TRBJ2-1, with D possibly being TRBD1 (6 bases). V lost 5 bases and J 9 bases, leaving 11 bases between the germline ends. The germline gives CDR1 SEHNR, CDR2 FQNEAQ (reference sequence). CDR3 length: 12 amino acids. For the CDR3, the DNA is TGTGCCAGCAGCAGGGACATCCTTGAGCAGTTCTTC. Translation gives CASSRDILEQFF. The variable domain in full, completed from reference TRBV7-9 and TRBJ2-1, reads DTGVSQNPRHKITKRGQNVTFRCDPISEHNRLYWYRQTLGQGPEFLTYFQNEAQLEKSRLLSDRFSAERPKGSFSTLEIQRTEQGDSAMYLCASSRDILEQFFGPGTRLTVL.

V gene TRBV19 combines with J gene TRBJ1-5; possibly TRBD1 for D (6 bases). Trimming removed 1 base from V and 3 bases from J, with 10 bases in between. CDR3 length equals 15 residues. CDR1 LNHDA and CDR2 SQIVND come from the germline V gene (reference sequence). CDR3 DNA sequence: TGTGCCAGTAGTATAGTAGGACAGAACAATCAGCCCCAGCATTTT. This codes for CASSIVGQNNQPQHF.

The chain recombines TRBV2 with TRBJ2-5; 7 positions agree with TRBD1. Trimming took 6 bases from V and 5 from J; bases not matched to a gene: 9. CDR3 length: 14 amino acids. Germline V lookup: CDR1 SNHLY, CDR2 FYNNEI. The CDR3, as DNA: TGTGCCAGCAGAGACGACAGGGTCCGGGAGACCCAGTACTTC. Amino acid sequence: CASRDDRVRETQYF. The variable domain in full, completed from reference TRBV2 and TRBJ2-5, reads EPEVTQTPSHQVTQMGQEVILRCVPISNHLYFYWYRQILGQKVEFLVSFYNNEISEKSEIFDDQFSVERPDGSNFTLKIRSTKLEDSAMYFCASRDDRVRETQYFGPGTRLLVL.

The gene calls are TRBV7-2 and TRBJ2-5; D is ambiguous. Germline CDR1 is SGHTA and CDR2 is FQGNSA. The length of the CDR3 is 12 residues. V lost 5 bases and J lost 1, with 5 bases in between. CDR3 region: CASSPTQETQYF. The CDR3 DNA sequence: TGTGCCAGCAGCCCAACCCAAGAGACCCAGTACTTC.

This chain joins TRBV7-2 and TRBJ1-2; 7 bases are shared with TRBD1. The V gene's germline CDR1 is SGHTA and CDR2 FQGNSA. Trimming at V came to 5 bases and at J to 0 bases, leaving 3 bases not matched to a gene. This CDR3 is 14 amino acids long. CDR3 nucleotide sequence: TGTGCCAGCAGCCACAGGGGTTCTAACTATGGCTACACCTTC. Amino acids: CASSHRGSNYGYTF.

Comment on this clone: Other DNA sequences in this sample translate to the same CDR3. The gene calls are TRBV20-1 and TRBJ2-1; weak D call: TRBD2 (5 bases). Germline CDR1 and CDR2: DFQATT and SNEGSKA (reference sequence). V was clipped by 6 bases and J by 9 bases, with 9 bases between them. This CDR3 contains 10 residues. The CDR3 loop is CSARGREQFF. The CDR3 bases are TGCAGTGCGCGCGGGCGTGAGCAGTTCTTC.

V usage is TRBV28 and J usage is TRBJ2-4; D call uncertain. Germline-derived CDR1 and CDR2 are MDHEN and SYDVKM. The CDR3 extends over 12 amino acids. V was clipped by 1 base and J by 7 bases, with 5 bases between them. Here the CDR3 DNA reads TGTGCCAGCAGTTTATCATGGAACATTCAGTACTTC. Translation: CASSLSWNIQYF.

The gene calls are TRBV28 and TRBJ2-7; maybe TRBD2 (6 bases). This CDR3 spans 13 amino acids. V lost 8 bases and J 5 bases, leaving 16 bases between the germline ends. The germline gives CDR1 MDHEN, CDR2 SYDVKM. The CDR3 region has the DNA TGTGCCAGCCGCTCGGGGGTTGTCGACGAGCAGTACTTC. Translated: CASRSGVVDEQYF.

V usage is TRBV11-2 and J usage is TRBJ2-3; 7 bases fit TRBD2. In germline, CDR1 is SGHAT, CDR2 FQNNGV. V lost 1 base and J lost 0; bases outside the gene matches: 7. The CDR3 extends over 17 amino acids. CDR3 sequence (DNA): TGTGCCAGCAGCTTAGGTGTCCTAGCGGATAGCACAGATACGCAGTATTTT. Amino acids: CASSLGVLADSTDTQYF.

This chain uses TRBV10-2 with TRBJ2-3; D is unresolved. V lost 3 bases and J 0 bases, leaving 10 bases between the germline ends. The germline gives CDR1 WSHSY, CDR2 SAAADI. The CDR3 is 15 amino acids. The CDR3 here is CASSDKGISTDTQYF. DNA of the CDR3: TGCGCCAGCAGTGACAAGGGAATCAGCACAGATACGCAGTATTTT.

This rearrangement joins TRBV29-1 to TRBJ2-3; 10 positions agree with TRBD1. The CDR3 is 14 residues long. Germline trimming cut 6 bases from V and 2 bases from J; bases unmatched to any gene: 5. CDR1 is SQVTM and CDR2 is ANQGSEA in the germline V gene. CDR3 DNA: TGCAGCGTAGACAGGGGGCCTCCCACAGATACGCAGTATTTT. Residues: CSVDRGPPTDTQYF.

The rearrangement uses TRBV18 and TRBJ1-3; D remains ambiguous. V was shortened by 1 base and J by 0 bases, with 13 bases between the two germline ends. There are 17 residues in the CDR3. Germline lookup yields CDR1 KGHSH and CDR2 LQKENI. CDR3 sequence: CASSPLAGGFSGNTIYF. In DNA, the CDR3 is TGTGCCAGCTCACCACTCGCCGGAGGATTCTCTGGAAACACCATATATTTT.

The CDR3 DNA sequence: TGTGCCAGCAGTGACAGGGGACGCACAGATACGCAGTATTTT. Protein product: CASSDRGRTDTQYF. The rearrangement joins TRBV6-1 to TRBJ2-3; the D gene is possibly TRBD1 (6 bases). Germline lookup yields CDR1 MNHNS and CDR2 SASEGT. The CDR3 has 14 amino acids. With 3 bases removed from V and 1 base from J, the gap between germline ends came to 8 bases.